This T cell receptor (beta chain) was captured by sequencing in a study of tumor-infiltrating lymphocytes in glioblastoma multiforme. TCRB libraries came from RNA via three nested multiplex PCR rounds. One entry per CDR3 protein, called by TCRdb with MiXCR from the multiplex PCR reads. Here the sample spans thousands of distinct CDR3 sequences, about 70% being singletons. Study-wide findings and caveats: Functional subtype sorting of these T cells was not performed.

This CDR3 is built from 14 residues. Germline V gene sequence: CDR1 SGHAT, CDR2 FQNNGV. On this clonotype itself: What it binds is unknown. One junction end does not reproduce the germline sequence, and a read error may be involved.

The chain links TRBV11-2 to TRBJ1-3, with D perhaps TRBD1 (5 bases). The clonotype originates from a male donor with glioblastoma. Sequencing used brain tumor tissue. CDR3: CASRQSRELNTTYF. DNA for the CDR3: TGTGCCAGCAGGCAGTCCAGGGAGCTAAACACCACATATTTT.